The sequence of this T cell receptor (beta chain) was determined in a study of CXCR3-negative and CXCR3-positive naive CD8 T cells. Via 5' RACE with UMI labels, TRB cDNA libraries were prepared. Reprocessing the 5' RACE reads, TCRdb reports a single entry for every CDR3 protein and omits DNA. The sample has roughly 41,000 distinct CDR3 sequences; the top ten hold about 8%. Subsets of CD8+ T cells were each sorted in triplicate at 300,000 cells apiece. Per the germline V gene, CDR1 is LNHDA and CDR2 is SQIVND (reference sequence). The CDR3 has 14 amino acids. In the case of this clonotype: Antigen specificity is unknown.

Study-level findings and limits: Memory cells diverged, while naive CXCR3-positive and CXCR3-negative cells had similar TRBV-TRBJ usage. Whereas both naive subsets had comparably high diversity, memory CD8+ cells had much lower diversity. No difference in surface CD5 was seen between naive subsets, and TCR strength was inferred from TRB CDR3 properties.

The chain carries TRBV19 and TRBJ2-3; TCRdb returns TRBD1, unconfirmable since there is no DNA. The sample was memory CD8+ T cells from blood. The source of this sequence is a human donor in good health. Some clones in this sample may be carry-over from other donors' samples. CDR3 in amino acids: CASSISGSPDTQYF.